Below, 10 T cell receptor beta chains from the same sample are listed, as sequenced in a study of shared clonotypes between healthy human individuals. Using immunoSEQ multiplex PCR, the repertoire was profiled, and TCRdb retains in-frame clones only, with some absent. The repertoire holds 2 million to 3 million clones, with roughly 93% as singletons. Sample: naive CD4+ T cells from PBMCs. As to subset: CD45RA+ positively selected. Every receptor here comes from a man younger than 35 in good health. Some clones in this sample may be carry-over from other donors' samples.

V gene TRBV18 combines with J gene TRBJ1-5, with unresolved D. V lost 3 bases to trimming and J lost 4 bases, with 16 bases between them. The CDR3 loop spans 16 amino acids. The V gene's germline CDR1 is KGHSH and CDR2 LQKENI. DNA for the CDR3: TGTGCCAGCTCACCTTACTCGCCCCAGACAAATCAGCCCCAGCATTTT. Its translation: CASSPYSPQTNQPQHF. The full variable domain, its missing parts supplied by reference TRBV18 and TRBJ1-5, is NAGVMQNPRHLVRRRGQEARLRCSPMKGHSHVYWYRQLPEEGLKFMVYLQKENIIDESGMPKERFSAEFPKEGPSILRIQQVVRGDSAAYFCASSPYSPQTNQPQHFGDGTRLSIL.

J is TRBJ2-1 and V is TRBV19, with TRBD2 as a possible D gene (5 bases). The CDR3 spans 14 residues. Germline loops: CDR1 LNHDA, CDR2 SQIVND (reference sequence). V lost 5 bases and J 7 bases, leaving 15 bases between the germline ends. The DNA for the CDR3 is TGTGCCAGTAGTTTTGCGGGCCCCTTGAATGAGCAGTTCTTC. It translates to CASSFAGPLNEQFF. Using reference TRBV19 and TRBJ2-1 for the parts outside the CDR3, the full variable domain is DGGITQSPKYLFRKEGQNVTLSCEQNLNHDAMYWYRQDPGQGLRLIYYSQIVNDFQKGDIAEGYSVSREKKESFPLTVTSAQKNPTAFYLCASSFAGPLNEQFFGPGTRLTVL.

The chain recombines TRBV28 with TRBJ2-7, with D possibly TRBD1 on 5 matching bases. CDR1 and CDR2 from the germline V gene are MDHEN and SYDVKM. The V and J ends lost 6 bases and 7 bases respectively, with 16 bases between them. CDR3 size: 13 residues. The CDR3 here is CASSRPPRGEQYF. Here the CDR3 DNA reads TGTGCCAGCAGCCGCCCGCCTAGGGGAGAGCAGTACTTC.

V gene TRBV15 combines with J gene TRBJ1-1, with D tentatively TRBD1 (5 bases). The ends were cut back, 0 bases at V and 4 bases at J, with 12 bases in the middle. The length of the CDR3 is 15 residues. CDR1 is LNHNV, CDR2 YYDKDF, per germline (reference sequence). This chain's CDR3 is CATSRDKGLGTEAFF. The CDR3 DNA follows: TGTGCCACCAGCAGAGATAAGGGGCTCGGCACTGAAGCTTTCTTT.

The gene calls are TRBV4-2 and TRBJ2-1, with D maybe TRBD1 (5 bases). Trimming pared 1 base from V and 5 bases from J, leaving 15 bases between. This CDR3 contains 16 residues. Germline V lookup: CDR1 LGHNA, CDR2 YNFKEQ. This CDR3 reads CASSQVGLQYNNEQFF. CDR3 in DNA: TGTGCCAGCAGCCAAGTGGGGCTACAATATAACAATGAGCAGTTCTTC.

The CDR3 DNA follows: TGTGCCAGTAGTATTGAGGGACTCTTCACCGGGGAGCTGTTTTTT. Translating gives CASSIEGLFTGELFF. This rearrangement joins TRBV19 to TRBJ2-2, with a tentative D call TRBD2 (6 bases). Between the trimmed V and J ends, which lost 3 bases and 4 bases, there was a span of 12 bases. Germline lookup yields CDR1 LNHDA and CDR2 SQIVND (reference sequence). The CDR3 totals 15 residues.

With regard to this clone: This sample also contains other DNA sequences that code for the same CDR3. This rearrangement joins TRBV6-5 to TRBJ1-1, with TRBD1 identical over 10 bases. The CDR3 is 13 amino acids. V dropped 9 bases and J dropped 1; count of bases not matched to a gene: 2. Germline V CDR1 and CDR2: MNHEY, SVGAGI. CDR3 sequence (DNA): TGTGCCAGTAGACAGGGGGCGAACACTGAAGCTTTCTTT. This sequence encodes CASRQGANTEAFF.

J is TRBJ2-1 and V is TRBV5-1, with D possibly being TRBD1 (6 bases). The CDR3 sequence is 15 residues long. V was shortened by 2 bases and J by 7 bases, with 16 bases between the two germline ends. Germline V CDR1 and CDR2: SGHRS, YFSETQ. In DNA form, the CDR3 reads TGCGCCAGCAGCTTTCAGGGGAGTAATATAAATGAGCAGTTCTTC. Protein: CASSFQGSNINEQFF.

V gene TRBV21-1 combines with J gene TRBJ2-7; TRBD1 was called by the table and not checked on the DNA. TRBV21-1 is recorded as a pseudogene. The CDR3 has 14 amino acids. Written as DNA, the CDR3 is TGTGCCAGCTTACGTCGGCAGGGGATCTACGAGCAGTACTTC. Protein product: CASLRRQGIYEQYF.

The chain links TRBV21-1 to TRBJ2-7; the table's D call, TRBD2, was not checked against the DNA. TRBV21-1 is assigned pseudogene status. This CDR3 is 13 amino acids long. The CDR3 DNA sequence: TGTGCCAGCAGCAAAGCAGTTAGCTACGAGCAGTACTTC. This sequence encodes CASSKAVSYEQYF.